This TCR beta chain appears in the sequencing data of a study of T cell clonality in common variable immunodeficiency. In regard to this clone: The read gets to within 3 residues of the CDR3 end, and the germline J gene fills in the rest.

This CDR3 spans 15 amino acids. The germline CDR1 and CDR2 sequences are SNHLY and FYNNEI. Trimming left V 0 bases short and J 5 bases short, with 13 bases between. The protocol was immunoSEQ multiplex PCR, while the TCRdb copy is restricted to in-frame clones and leaves out a portion. The repertoire has some 54,000 clones, none seen only once; the ten largest take more than 2%. Sequencing was done on a sample of peripheral blood mononuclear cells. The chain combines TRBV2 with TRBJ1-2, with a tentative D call TRBD1 (6 bases). This TCR derives from a person aged 18 to 75 in good health. This CDR3 reads CASSEAVGGGYGYTF. The sequenced CDR3 bases are TGTGCCAGCAGTGAAGCAGTAGGGGGAGGGTATGGC.